Sequencing of this T cell receptor beta chain was carried out in a study of shared clonotypes between healthy human individuals. The germline V and J ends were trimmed by 0 bases and 7 bases, with 12 bases remaining between them. The CDR3 loop spans 14 amino acids. The germline V gene encodes CDR1 KGHSH and CDR2 LQKENI. Findings of the study overall: Sampling involved blood alone; tissue repertoires likely differ.

Only Caucasian adults living in Nashville, Tennessee made up the donor group. Concerning this clone: Its antigen is not known.

Repertoires were generated with immunoSEQ multiplex PCR, while TCRdb's copy carries only in-frame clones and drops some. The data show fewer than 2.5 million clones, 93% seen once. The origin of this receptor is a man aged 18 to 35 in good health. Some clones in this sample may be carry-over from other donors' samples. The material sequenced was naive CD4+ T cells from PBMCs. Documented subset: CD45RA+ positively selected. J is TRBJ1-1 and V is TRBV18; D call uncertain. CDR3 in amino acids: CASSPPSAGLEAFF. The CDR3 DNA is TGTGCCAGCTCACCACCGTCGGCAGGCCTTGAAGCTTTCTTT.